Following are 25 T cell receptor beta chains from one sample sequenced in a study of blood T cell repertoires in COVID-19. Method: immunoSEQ multiplex PCR; TCRdb's copy keeps in-frame clones and lacks some. Of about 210,000 clones in the sample, 80% to 90% were seen once. The sample taken for sequencing was peripheral blood. These TCRs come from a woman of 80 years or more with COVID-19, enrolled during active disease.

The chain employs TRBV5-1 and TRBJ2-7; possible D gene TRBD1, 5 bases. The CDR3 contains 14 residues. CDR1 is SGHRS and CDR2 is YFSETQ in the germline V gene. Deletions cut 4 bases from V and 3 bases from J, with 14 bases between. The CDR3 spells CASSTSRTNYEQYF. The CDR3 bases are TGCGCCAGCAGCACCTCTAGGACAAACTACGAGCAGTACTTC.

This chain joins TRBV19 and TRBJ2-3, with 8 bases identical to TRBD1. The CDR3 has 15 amino acids. J gave up 4 bases and V 1 base, and 4 bases lay outside the gene matches. The V gene's germline CDR1 is LNHDA and CDR2 SQIVND (reference sequence). As DNA, the CDR3 is TGTGCCAGTAGTATAGGGGGACAGGAATCAGATACGCAGTATTTT. This codes for CASSIGGQESDTQYF. Full variable domain (outside the CDR3, taken from reference TRBV19 and TRBJ2-3): DGGITQSPKYLFRKEGQNVTLSCEQNLNHDAMYWYRQDPGQGLRLIYYSQIVNDFQKGDIAEGYSVSREKKESFPLTVTSAQKNPTAFYLCASSIGGQESDTQYFGPGTRLTVL.

The chain couples TRBV18 to TRBJ1-5; D is possibly TRBD1 (6 bases). V shed 3 bases and J shed 2 bases, with 11 bases lying between them. There are 15 residues in the CDR3. Germline V lookup: CDR1 KGHSH, CDR2 LQKENI. CDR3 in amino acids: CASSPQDSRNQPQHF. CDR3 bases: TGTGCCAGCTCACCCCAGGACAGCCGCAATCAGCCCCAGCATTTT.

This clone appeared a few times. J is TRBJ2-1 and V is TRBV28; TRBD1 is a possible D gene (6 bases). This CDR3 spans 13 amino acids. CDR1 is MDHEN and CDR2 is SYDVKM in the germline V gene. Trimming took 4 bases from V and 7 from J, leaving 11 bases between them. CDR3 DNA sequence: TGTGCCAGCAGTTCAGGGGAAAAGAATGAGCAGTTCTTC. This sequence encodes CASSSGEKNEQFF.

The J gene is TRBJ2-7, the V gene TRBV5-6; 8 positions agree with TRBD2. The V gene end was trimmed by 0 bases and the J gene end by 3 bases; junction bases not matched to a gene: 2. This CDR3 is built from 14 residues. Germline V gene data show CDR1 as SGHDT and CDR2 as YYEEEE. The CDR3 DNA sequence: TGTGCCAGCAGCTTGGCGGGGGGGGTCTACGAGCAGTACGTC. Protein sequence: CASSLAGGVYEQYV.

J is TRBJ1-5 and V is TRBV28; D might be TRBD1 (6 bases). Per the germline V gene, CDR1 is MDHEN and CDR2 is SYDVKM. This CDR3 comprises 13 residues. V lost 6 bases and J 4 bases, leaving 10 bases between the germline ends. CDR3 sequence: CASRIQGNQPQHF. The CDR3 DNA reads as TGTGCCAGCAGGATACAGGGTAATCAGCCCCAGCATTTT.

This sequence joins TRBV5-6 and TRBJ1-1; D may be TRBD1 (6 bases). Germline V gene data show CDR1 as SGHDT and CDR2 as YYEEEE. Trimming removed 4 bases at V and 0 bases at J, with 13 bases between. The CDR3 totals 15 residues. The CDR3 sequence: CASSVDRLMNTEAFF. The CDR3 nucleotides read TGTGCCAGCAGCGTAGACAGGCTGATGAACACTGAAGCTTTCTTT.

CDR3 sequence reads: CASSHDGDSPLHF. DNA of the CDR3: TGTGCCAGCAGTCATGACGGGGATTCACCCCTCCACTTT. The V call is TRBV6-6, the J call TRBJ1-6; no clear D. The V and J ends lost 5 bases and 8 bases respectively, with 10 bases between them. CDR1 and CDR2 from the germline V gene are MNHNY and SVGAGI (reference sequence). The CDR3 loop spans 13 amino acids.

The CDR3 loop reads CARTRQGGGSGELFF. As DNA, the CDR3 is TGTGCCCGGACGCGCCAAGGGGGAGGGAGCGGGGAGCTGTTTTTT. The genes are TRBV30 and TRBJ2-2; a weak D match, TRBD2 (7 bases). This CDR3 has 15 residues. Germline CDR1 is GTSNPN and CDR2 is SVGIG (reference sequence). Trimming pared 8 bases from V and 7 bases from J, leaving 23 bases between.

The chain carries TRBV5-1 and TRBJ2-1; D might be TRBD2 (6 bases). The germline gives CDR1 SGHRS, CDR2 YFSETQ. CDR3 length: 15 amino acids. Trimming left V 1 base short and J 0 bases short, with 8 bases between. The CDR3, as DNA: TGCGCCAGCAGCTTGATGGGGGGCTCCTACAATGAGCAGTTCTTC. Amino acid sequence: CASSLMGGSYNEQFF.

The rearrangement joins TRBV6-1 to TRBJ1-4; the D is unclear. CDR1 is MNHNS and CDR2 is SASEGT in the germline V gene. The CDR3 runs 12 residues. V was pared by 3 bases and J by 8 bases, with 7 bases between. The CDR3 is CASSENWEKLFF. CDR3 bases: TGTGCCAGCAGTGAGAACTGGGAAAAACTGTTTTTT.

This clone has a handful of counts. This sample includes further DNA sequences coding for the same CDR3. The chain is built from TRBV5-6 and TRBJ2-7; possibly TRBD1 for D (5 bases). V lost 3 bases to trimming and J lost 7 bases, with 11 bases between them. The CDR3 extends over 12 amino acids. Germline V gene sequence: CDR1 SGHDT, CDR2 YYEEEE. The CDR3 spells CASSSRVGEQYF. The DNA of the CDR3 is TGTGCCAGCAGCTCCAGGGTCGGGGAGCAGTACTTC.

The chain combines TRBV19 with TRBJ2-3; D gene unclear. Germline V gives CDR1 LNHDA, CDR2 SQIVND (reference sequence). The CDR3 contains 14 residues. Between the trimmed V and J ends, which lost 2 bases and 3 bases, there was a span of 9 bases. For the CDR3, the DNA is TGTGCCAGTAGTATAAGTCAGTCTACAGATACGCAGTATTTT. It translates to CASSISQSTDTQYF.

The chain carries TRBV19 and TRBJ1-2; D gene unclear. Germline V gene data show CDR1 as LNHDA and CDR2 as SQIVND (reference sequence). The CDR3 runs 15 residues. Trimming cost V 5 bases and J 3 bases, with 16 bases left between them. In nucleotides, the CDR3 is TGTGCCAGTAGTGACCTCATTCCCCGGGACTATGGCTACACCTTC. Its protein is CASSDLIPRDYGYTF. Combining the CDR3 with reference TRBV19 and TRBJ1-2 gives the whole variable domain DGGITQSPKYLFRKEGQNVTLSCEQNLNHDAMYWYRQDPGQGLRLIYYSQIVNDFQKGDIAEGYSVSREKKESFPLTVTSAQKNPTAFYLCASSDLIPRDYGYTFGSGTRLTVV.

The rearrangement joins TRBV9 to TRBJ2-3; tentative D call: TRBD2 (5 bases). This CDR3 is built from 12 residues. V lost 4 bases and J lost 4, with 7 bases in between. Germline V CDR1 and CDR2: SGDLS, YYNGEE. CDR3 DNA: TGTGCCAGCAGCCGAGGGCCAGATACGCAGTATTTT. It encodes CASSRGPDTQYF.

The chain carries TRBV28 and TRBJ2-1; TRBD2 agrees at 8 bases. Trimming removed 5 bases from V and 4 bases from J; junction bases left unmatched: 4. From germline, CDR1 is MDHEN and CDR2 SYDVKM. The CDR3 contains 14 residues. For the CDR3, the DNA is TGTGCCAGCAGTGACGGGGGGGCATACAATGAGCAGTTCTTC. It translates to CASSDGGAYNEQFF.

The rearrangement joins TRBV6-5 to TRBJ2-2; D might be TRBD1 (6 bases). The CDR3 is 12 amino acids. CDR1 is MNHEY and CDR2 is SVGAGI in the germline V gene. V gave up 6 bases and J gave up 6 bases, with 8 bases separating them. In DNA, the CDR3 is TGTGCCAGCAGGGCAGGGGCCGGGGAGCTGTTTTTT. This encodes CASRAGAGELFF.

Only one count was recorded for this clone. V usage is TRBV5-6 and J usage is TRBJ2-3, with D possibly being TRBD2 (6 bases). Germline CDR1 SGHDT, CDR2 YYEEEE. The ends were cut back, 2 bases at V and 7 bases at J, with 14 bases in the middle. This CDR3 spans 14 amino acids. The CDR3 DNA reads as TGTGCCAGCAGCTTCCGGGCTGGGGACTATACGCAGTATTTT. Translated: CASSFRAGDYTQYF.

This rearrangement joins TRBV6-1 to TRBJ2-5, with D tentatively TRBD2 (6 bases). In germline, CDR1 is MNHNS, CDR2 SASEGT. The germline V and J ends were trimmed by 2 bases and 2 bases, with 21 bases remaining between them. The CDR3 covers 18 residues. The CDR3 sequence: CASSEWISMDYSQETQYF. The CDR3 DNA reads as TGTGCCAGCAGTGAATGGATCTCGATGGACTACTCTCAAGAGACCCAGTACTTC.

The chain joins TRBV9 to TRBJ2-2, with TRBD2 identical over 7 bases. Germline trimming cut 4 bases from V and 0 bases from J; bases unmatched to any gene: 6. From germline, CDR1 is SGDLS and CDR2 YYNGEE. The CDR3 has 16 residues. This chain's CDR3 is CASSPRGGANTGELFF. The CDR3 DNA reads TGTGCCAGCAGCCCGAGGGGAGGGGCGAACACCGGGGAGCTGTTTTTT.

This clone was observed a handful of times. The chain employs TRBV5-4 and TRBJ1-2; maybe TRBD1 (6 bases). Germline assignment: CDR1 SGHNT and CDR2 YYREEE (reference sequence). Trimming left V 3 bases short and J 7 bases short, with 16 bases between. The CDR3 consists of 14 residues. CDR3 DNA: TGTGCCAGCAGCTGGCAGGGGCAAGAGGGTGGCTACACCTTC. Protein product: CASSWQGQEGGYTF.

The chain carries TRBV28 and TRBJ1-2; the match to TRBD1 covers 7 bases. V trimming: 4 bases; J trimming: 5 bases; junction bases outside the gene matches: 7. CDR3 length equals 14 residues. Germline V gene data show CDR1 as MDHEN and CDR2 as SYDVKM. The CDR3 here is CASSSLGGWYGYTF. In DNA form, the CDR3 reads TGTGCCAGCAGTTCACTAGGGGGCTGGTATGGCTACACCTTC.

This chain uses TRBV7-2 with TRBJ2-5; 11 nucleotides line up with TRBD2. In germline, CDR1 is SGHTA, CDR2 FQGNSA. CDR3 size: 18 residues. After removal of 1 base from V and 5 bases from J, the junction contained 12 bases not matched to a gene. The CDR3, as DNA: TGTGCCAGCAGCTTAGTAGGTAGCGGGGGGGCCCTAGCGGAGACCCAGTACTTC. Protein product: CASSLVGSGGALAETQYF.

The V and J genes are TRBV6-1 and TRBJ2-1; 8 bases are shared with TRBD2. Germline V gene lookup returns CDR1 MNHNS and CDR2 SASEGT. The V and J ends lost 2 bases and 3 bases, in that order; junction bases with no gene match: 6. This CDR3 has 16 amino acids. CDR3 protein: CASSEITSGLYNEQFF. The CDR3 region has the DNA TGTGCCAGCAGTGAAATAACTAGCGGACTCTACAATGAGCAGTTCTTC.

The DNA for the CDR3 is TGTGCCAGCAGTTTTGGAGGGCCCCAGCATTTT. This translates into CASSFGGPQHF. This chain links TRBV12-3 or TRBV12-4 with TRBJ1-5; D gene uncertain. CDR3 length: 11 residues. V was cut by 3 bases and J by 9 bases, with 6 bases left in between.